A single sample is the source of the 30 T cell receptor beta chains below, sequenced in a study of cytomegalovirus exposure and HLA in healthy donors. PCR primers comprised 60 Vbeta and 13 Jbeta primers. TCRdb's copy holds only in-frame clones and misses some; the assay was immunoSEQ multiplex PCR. The data contain roughly 150,000 clones, 75% to 90% of them singletons. Material: PBMCs. These receptors were obtained from a male donor in good health and CMV-seronegative.

This sequence joins TRBV2 and TRBJ1-5, with D unresolved. Germline lookup yields CDR1 SNHLY and CDR2 FYNNEI. V lost 4 bases and J 2 bases, leaving 15 bases between the germline ends. CDR3 length: 16 amino acids. The CDR3 sequence: CASSVRPLVGNQPQHF. The DNA for the CDR3 is TGTGCCAGCAGTGTCAGGCCTTTGGTTGGCAATCAGCCCCAGCATTTT.

This clone was seen once. The chain carries TRBV19 and TRBJ1-3, with 10 positions matching TRBD1. In germline, CDR1 is LNHDA, CDR2 SQIVND (reference sequence). V trimming: 5 bases; J trimming: 2 bases; junction bases outside the gene matches: 3. The CDR3 is 15 amino acids. The CDR3 here is CASSSGTGAGNTIYF. The CDR3 region has the DNA TGTGCCAGTAGTTCCGGGACAGGGGCTGGAAACACCATATATTTT.

CDR3 region: CASSDGANTGELFF. The CDR3 DNA reads TGTGCCAGCTCCGACGGGGCGAACACCGGGGAGCTGTTTTTT. The chain combines TRBV25-1 with TRBJ2-2, with D perhaps matching TRBD2 (5 bases). The CDR3 has 14 residues. Trimming shortened V by 8 bases and J by 0 bases, and 10 bases separated the two germline ends. Germline-derived CDR1 and CDR2 are MGHDK and SYGVNS.

The chain joins TRBV19 to TRBJ2-7; no reliable D call. The CDR3 totals 15 residues. CDR1 is LNHDA, CDR2 SQIVND, per germline (reference sequence). The ends were cut back, 2 bases at V and 1 base at J, with 12 bases in the middle. The CDR3 coding sequence is TGTGCCAGTAGTATAAACAGTCTCCCTTCCTACGAGCAGTACTTC. Its translation is CASSINSLPSYEQYF. Based on the CDR3 plus reference TRBV19 and TRBJ2-7, the full variable domain is DGGITQSPKYLFRKEGQNVTLSCEQNLNHDAMYWYRQDPGQGLRLIYYSQIVNDFQKGDIAEGYSVSREKKESFPLTVTSAQKNPTAFYLCASSINSLPSYEQYFGPGTRLTVT.

This rearrangement joins TRBV5-1 to TRBJ1-4; 10 positions match TRBD1. Losses at the gene ends were 3 bases for V and 6 bases for J; bases not matched to a gene: 5. Per the germline V gene, CDR1 is SGHRS and CDR2 is YFSETQ. The CDR3 extends over 15 amino acids. CDR3 bases: TGCGCCAGCAGCTCCGGACAGGGGGGTTATGAAAAACTGTTTTTT. This gives the protein CASSSGQGGYEKLFF.

This clone has just one count. The chain uses TRBV19 and TRBJ1-5; 9 positions match TRBD1. Germline CDR1 LNHDA, CDR2 SQIVND (reference sequence). The V segment lost 4 bases and the J segment 4 bases; nucleotides outside the gene matches: 2. This CDR3 region has 14 residues. CDR3 nucleotide sequence: TGTGCCAGTAGTAAAGGACAGGGGAATCAGCCCCAGCATTTT. Its protein is CASSKGQGNQPQHF.

The chain couples TRBV5-4 to TRBJ2-5; TRBD1 matches at 7 bases. V trimming: 2 bases; J trimming: 0 bases; junction bases outside the gene matches: 4. Germline V CDR1 and CDR2: SGHNT, YYREEE (reference sequence). CDR3 length: 15 amino acids. The CDR3 reads CASSFGTANQETQYF. The CDR3, as DNA: TGTGCCAGCAGCTTTGGGACAGCGAACCAAGAGACCCAGTACTTC.

V gene TRBV18 combines with J gene TRBJ1-2; tentative D call: TRBD1 (6 bases). Trimming left V 0 bases short and J 7 bases short, with 18 bases between. There are 16 residues in the CDR3. The germline V gene encodes CDR1 KGHSH and CDR2 LQKENI. In DNA form, the CDR3 reads TGTGCCAGCTCACCACCCCCCCCTACAGGGCTACGTGGCTACACCTTC. This gives the protein CASSPPPPTGLRGYTF.

This chain joins TRBV7-2 and TRBJ1-4, with a tentative D call TRBD1 (5 bases). V was shortened by 5 bases and J by 4 bases, with 17 bases between the two germline ends. The CDR3 runs 16 residues. The germline V gene encodes CDR1 SGHTA and CDR2 FQGNSA. The CDR3 loop is CASSRNGQGNNEKLFF. DNA for the CDR3: TGTGCCAGCAGCCGGAACGGCCAGGGTAATAATGAAAAACTGTTTTTT.

The chain links TRBV11-2 to TRBJ2-7; possible D gene TRBD2, 6 bases. CDR3 length equals 15 residues. The V end was cut by 6 bases, the J end by 2 bases, with 17 bases between. In germline, CDR1 is SGHAT, CDR2 FQNNGV. CDR3 sequence: CASRAAGRGTYEQYF. CDR3 nucleotides: TGTGCCAGCAGAGCAGCCGGACGGGGGACCTACGAGCAGTACTTC.

The rearrangement uses TRBV19 and TRBJ1-3; unclear D gene. Germline CDR1 and CDR2: LNHDA and SQIVND (reference sequence). Deletions cut 5 bases from V and 4 bases from J, with 18 bases between. The CDR3 length is 16 residues. CDR3 sequence reads: CASSSPGWADGNTIYF. The CDR3 nucleotides are TGTGCCAGTAGTTCTCCCGGCTGGGCTGACGGAAACACCATATATTTT.

This sequence joins TRBV15 and TRBJ1-4; D gene unclear. This CDR3 contains 15 residues. Germline values: CDR1 LNHNV, CDR2 YYDKDF (reference sequence). The ends were cut back, 1 base at V and 7 bases at J, with 13 bases in the middle. The CDR3 is CATSRVRQFSEKLFF. The CDR3, as DNA: TGTGCCACCAGCAGAGTCCGCCAATTTAGTGAAAAACTGTTTTTT.

The table lists this clone with a few counts. The chain has TRBV10-3 and TRBJ1-6, with 7 bases matching TRBD1. Trimming removed 7 bases from V and 9 bases from J; junction bases left unmatched: 9. The CDR3 totals 14 residues. Germline V gene data show CDR1 as ENHRY and CDR2 as SYGVKD. The CDR3 nucleotides are TGTGCCATCAACAGACAGGGTCTTAGTTCACCCCTCCACTTT. Translating it yields CAINRQGLSSPLHF.

The chain employs TRBV19 and TRBJ1-2; possibly TRBD1 for D (6 bases). V lost 7 bases to trimming and J lost 7 bases, with 19 bases between them. The CDR3 totals 14 residues. Germline CDR1 reads LNHDA; CDR2 reads SQIVND (reference sequence). The CDR3 sequence is CASTLGGLMGGYTF. The CDR3 DNA is TGTGCCAGTACGCTCGGGGGGCTGATGGGTGGCTACACCTTC.

The chain recombines TRBV6-5 with TRBJ1-1, with 10 bases lining up with TRBD1. V shed 7 bases and J 5 bases; nucleotides not matched to a gene: 4. This CDR3 contains 13 residues. Germline V gene data show CDR1 as MNHEY and CDR2 as SVGAGI. The CDR3 region is CASTLDRGTEAFF. CDR3 DNA: TGTGCCAGCACCCTGGACAGGGGGACTGAAGCTTTCTTT.

V gene TRBV2 combines with J gene TRBJ1-1; a weak D match, TRBD1 (6 bases). This CDR3 is 12 amino acids long. With 6 bases removed from V and 9 bases from J, the gap between germline ends came to 14 bases. Germline V gene data show CDR1 as SNHLY and CDR2 as FYNNEI. In DNA form, the CDR3 reads TGTGCCAGCAGGGGCACAGGGATCAAAGCTTTCTTT. This sequence encodes CASRGTGIKAFF.

The CDR3 is CASSLEGTRANEKLFF. CDR3 sequence (DNA): TGTGCCAGTAGTCTCGAAGGGACACGGGCTAATGAAAAACTGTTTTTT. The chain employs TRBV19 and TRBJ1-4, with D tentatively TRBD1 (6 bases). Trimming took off 5 bases at V and 3 bases at J, with 16 bases between the two ends. This CDR3 spans 16 amino acids. Per germline, CDR1 LNHDA and CDR2 SQIVND (reference sequence).

The chain links TRBV7-9 to TRBJ2-5; D ambiguous. The end of the DNA aligns better with TRBJ2-7, so the J call may be wrong. The CDR3 is 15 amino acids. CDR1 SEHNR and CDR2 FQNEAQ come from the germline V gene (reference sequence). CDR3 in amino acids: CASSLEQRASYEQYF. The DNA of the CDR3 is TGTGCCAGCAGCTTAGAGCAGAGAGCGTCTTACGAGCAGTACTTC.

This chain uses TRBV5-6 with TRBJ2-2, with a tentative D call TRBD2 (6 bases). This CDR3 is 15 amino acids long. CDR1 and CDR2 (germline): SGHDT, YYEEEE. V gave up 3 bases and J gave up 6 bases, with 15 bases separating them. As DNA, the CDR3 is TGTGCCAGCAGCTCTCCGGGAGAATGGGCCGGGGAGCTGTTTTTT. Amino acid sequence: CASSSPGEWAGELFF.

The chain employs TRBV7-2 and TRBJ2-3; 14 nucleotides line up with TRBD2. CDR1 is SGHTA and CDR2 is FQGNSA in the germline V gene. Trimming took 5 bases from V and 4 from J; bases not matched to a gene: 5. The CDR3 is made up of 16 amino acids. The DNA of the CDR3 is TGTGCCAGCAGCCTGAGACTAGCGGGGGGGGCAGATACGCAGTATTTT. Translating it yields CASSLRLAGGADTQYF. Filled out from reference TRBV7-2 and TRBJ2-3, the complete variable domain reads GAGVSQSPSNKVTEKGKDVELRCDPISGHTALYWYRQSLGQGLEFLIYFQGNSAPDKSGLPSDRFSAERTGGSVSTLTIQRTQQEDSAVYLCASSLRLAGGADTQYFGPGTRLTVL.

CDR3 in DNA: TGTGCCAGCAGCTTAGACAGGATCTCTGGAAACACCATATATTTT. It translates to CASSLDRISGNTIYF. The rearrangement joins TRBV7-2 to TRBJ1-3, with D tentatively TRBD1 (5 bases). The V gene lost 1 base and the J gene lost 0 bases, with 7 bases spanning the gap. CDR1 SGHTA and CDR2 FQGNSA come from the germline V gene. The CDR3 runs 15 residues.

This clone has a handful of counts. The rearrangement links TRBV6-1 to TRBJ2-7, with 8 bases identical to TRBD2. The V segment lost 8 bases and the J segment 4 bases; nucleotides outside the gene matches: 4. The CDR3 is 12 residues long. CDR1 and CDR2 from the germline V gene are MNHNS and SASEGT. The CDR3 spells CASRGGGYEQYF. Written as DNA, the CDR3 is TGTGCCAGCCGGGGGGGTGGGTACGAGCAGTACTTC.

This clone occurred once. The V and J genes are TRBV2 and TRBJ1-2; TRBD1 is a possible D gene (5 bases). CDR3 length: 13 residues. Germline CDR1 and CDR2: SNHLY and FYNNEI. The germline V and J ends were trimmed by 7 bases and 5 bases, with 14 bases remaining between them. The CDR3 sequence: CASIPPGGYGYTF. The CDR3 DNA sequence: TGTGCCAGCATTCCCCCGGGGGGGTATGGCTACACCTTC. The full variable domain, in which reference TRBV2 and TRBJ1-2 provide the parts outside the CDR3, is EPEVTQTPSHQVTQMGQEVILRCVPISNHLYFYWYRQILGQKVEFLVSFYNNEISEKSEIFDDQFSVERPDGSNFTLKIRSTKLEDSAMYFCASIPPGGYGYTFGSGTRLTVV.

The chain has TRBV7-8 and TRBJ2-5; 10 positions agree with TRBD1. The V segment lost 4 bases and the J segment 5 bases; nucleotides outside the gene matches: 7. CDR1 and CDR2 (germline): SGHVS, FQNEAQ. CDR3 size: 15 residues. The CDR3, as DNA: TGTGCCAGCAGCTGGGGGGGACAGGGGAGGGAGACCCAGTACTTC. It codes for CASSWGGQGRETQYF.

The rearrangement uses TRBV11-2 and TRBJ1-5; maybe TRBD1 (5 bases). CDR3 length: 14 amino acids. CDR1 and CDR2 (germline): SGHAT, FQNNGV. Deletions cut 8 bases from V and 9 bases from J, with 20 bases between. As DNA, the CDR3 is TGTGCCAGCGCCGGTATAGGGGCGTGGGCGCCCCAGCATTTT. The encoded protein is CASAGIGAWAPQHF. Looking up the rest from reference TRBV11-2 and TRBJ1-5 gives the full variable domain: EAGVAQSPRYKIIEKRQSVAFWCNPISGHATLYWYQQILGQGPKLLIQFQNNGVVDDSQLPKDRFSAERLKGVDSTLKIQPAKLEDSAVYLCASAGIGAWAPQHFGDGTRLSIL.

The V gene is TRBV7-2, the J gene TRBJ1-1, with D possibly TRBD1 on 5 matching bases. Germline values: CDR1 SGHTA, CDR2 FQGNSA. This CDR3 contains 15 residues. Trimming pared 5 bases from V and 0 bases from J, leaving 13 bases between. This chain's CDR3 is CASSRGRGLNTEAFF. For the CDR3, the DNA is TGTGCCAGCAGCAGAGGGAGGGGTCTGAACACTGAAGCTTTCTTT. Looking up the rest from reference TRBV7-2 and TRBJ1-1 gives the full variable domain: GAGVSQSPSNKVTEKGKDVELRCDPISGHTALYWYRQSLGQGLEFLIYFQGNSAPDKSGLPSDRFSAERTGGSVSTLTIQRTQQEDSAVYLCASSRGRGLNTEAFFGQGTRLTVV.

This chain joins TRBV27 and TRBJ2-4, with D unresolved. The V end was cut by 2 bases, the J end by 1 base, with 9 bases between. CDR3 length: 15 amino acids. Germline V gene data show CDR1 as MNHEY and CDR2 as SMNVEV (reference sequence). The CDR3, as DNA: TGTGCCAGCAGTTTACTAGGATCCGCCAAAAACATTCAGTACTTC. It translates to CASSLLGSAKNIQYF.

J is TRBJ2-5 and V is TRBV5-4; TRBD1 agrees at 7 bases. The J segment lost 2 bases and the V segment lost 1 base, leaving 5 bases of the junction unmatched. This CDR3 is built from 15 residues. Germline CDR1 and CDR2: SGHNT and YYREEE (reference sequence). CDR3 region: CASSLRQGLQETQYF. CDR3 sequence (DNA): TGTGCCAGCAGCTTGAGACAGGGCTTGCAAGAGACCCAGTACTTC.

The V gene is TRBV6-5, the J gene TRBJ1-1; D may be TRBD1 (5 bases). Germline values: CDR1 MNHEY, CDR2 SVGAGI. This CDR3 has 15 residues. V lost 2 bases and J 3 bases, leaving 13 bases between the germline ends. CDR3 region: CASSYGIRGDTEAFF. The CDR3 coding sequence is TGTGCCAGCAGTTACGGGATCCGGGGGGACACTGAAGCTTTCTTT.

The gene calls are TRBV13 and TRBJ2-7; 8 bases are a match to TRBD1. Germline CDR1 reads PRHDT; CDR2 reads FYEKMQ (reference sequence). The CDR3 totals 16 residues. V lost 5 bases to trimming and J lost 4 bases; unmatched junction nucleotides: 13. CDR3 sequence (DNA): TGTGCCAGCAGCCAAAAACCGACAGGGGTGGGGTACGAGCAGTACTTC. It specifies CASSQKPTGVGYEQYF. The full variable domain, with the rest looked up from reference TRBV13 and TRBJ2-7, is AAGVIQSPRHLIKEKRETATLKCYPIPRHDTVYWYQQGPGQDPQFLISFYEKMQSDKGSIPDRFSAQQFSDYHSELNMSSLELGDSALYFCASSQKPTGVGYEQYFGPGTRLTVT.